Presented here are 3 T cell receptor beta chains from one specimen sequenced in a study of control samples from healthy donors and cancer patients. Sequenced by immunoSEQ multiplex PCR; TCRdb stores in-frame clones only, minus some. The sample has tens of thousands of clones, more than 85% seen once; the top ten hold under 4.5%. Sequencing was done on a sample of blood. These receptor sequences come from a woman in her fifties or sixties in good health.

The gene calls are TRBV7-3 and TRBJ2-2, with 8 bases aligning to TRBD2. This CDR3 comprises 16 residues. V gave up 4 bases and J gave up 2 bases; unmatched junction bases: 6. Germline assignment: CDR1 SGHTA and CDR2 FQGTGA. CDR3 bases: TGTGCCAGCAGCTCTGTAGCGGGAAGTAACACCGGGGAGCTGTTTTTT. This sequence encodes CASSSVAGSNTGELFF.

The J gene is TRBJ2-3, the V gene TRBV19; D is ambiguous. CDR1 LNHDA and CDR2 SQIVND come from the germline V gene (reference sequence). Trimming removed 6 bases from V and 8 bases from J, with 15 bases in between. This CDR3 spans 13 amino acids. The CDR3 DNA sequence: TGTGCCAGTAGCCTCGATTTTGTCGCTACGCAGTATTTT. Translating gives CASSLDFVATQYF.

This chain joins TRBV18 and TRBJ2-3; 7 nucleotides align to TRBD1. Germline CDR1 reads KGHSH; CDR2 reads LQKENI. V trimming: 3 bases; J trimming: 0 bases; junction bases outside the gene matches: 3. This CDR3 contains 15 residues. The CDR3 loop is CASSPTGISTDTQYF. CDR3 DNA: TGTGCCAGCTCACCGACAGGGATTAGCACAGATACGCAGTATTTT.